Described below is a single TCR beta chain sequence and its context. This specimen belongs to a study of CD8+ T cells in alopecia areata. The germline V gene has CDR1 SEHNR and CDR2 FQNEAQ (reference sequence). Trimming cost V 1 base and J 6 bases, with 22 bases left between them. The CDR3 consists of 17 residues. RNA was isolated and reverse transcribed to cDNA, the sequencing template. Clones were read by immunoSEQ multiplex PCR, and TCRdb kept only the in-frame ones, dropping some. The table records 75,000 to 85,000 clones, around 60% of them present only once. Stated treatment: oral pan-JAK inhibitor, 5-10 mg twice daily. The researchers isolated CD4+ and CD8+ T cells from PBMCs by sorting.

The sample was CD8+ T cells sorted from blood, taken at week 24, from a patient treated with tofacitinib. The V call is TRBV7-9, the J call TRBJ2-7, with a possible D match to TRBD1 (6 bases). This receptor was obtained from a human donor with alopecia areata. CDR3: CASSLGRGRGQSVEQYF. CDR3 bases: TGTGCCAGCAGCTTAGGAAGGGGGAGAGGACAGTCCGTCGAGCAGTACTTC.